The 30 T cell receptor beta chains given below trace back to one sample, sequenced in a study of OX40 agonist ivuxolimab in advanced cancers. The data were produced by immunoSEQ multiplex PCR, yet TCRdb's version contains in-frame clones alone and is incomplete. The profile shows around 76,000 clones, 86% of them singletons. Sample: CD4+ or CD8+ T cells sorted from blood, taken in a trial of the OX40 agonist ivuxolimab. The receptors originated from an adult with an advanced solid tumor such as melanoma, head and neck, liver or kidney cancer.

This chain uses TRBV7-9 with TRBJ2-2, with 7 nucleotides matching TRBD2. Losses at the gene ends were 8 bases for V and 4 bases for J; bases not matched to a gene: 13. The CDR3 has 16 residues. Germline V gives CDR1 SEHNR, CDR2 FQNEAQ (reference sequence). The CDR3 reads CASGRQGLGRTGELFF. In nucleotides, the CDR3 is TGTGCCAGCGGCCGCCAAGGACTAGGACGCACCGGGGAGCTGTTTTTT.

The genes are TRBV18 and TRBJ1-1; 9 bases are shared with TRBD1. The CDR3 spans 14 residues. CDR1 KGHSH and CDR2 LQKENI come from the germline V gene. V lost 3 bases to trimming and J lost 11 bases; unmatched junction nucleotides: 10. The CDR3 sequence is CASSPDRGATWAFF. The CDR3 DNA follows: TGTGCCAGCTCACCGGACAGGGGCGCAACATGGGCTTTCTTT.

V is TRBV27 and J is TRBJ2-1; no firm D call. Germline V CDR1 and CDR2: MNHEY, SMNVEV (reference sequence). The V gene lost 8 bases and the J gene lost 3 bases, with 8 bases spanning the gap. The CDR3 has 12 amino acids. The CDR3: CASGDYYNEQFF. For the CDR3, the DNA is TGTGCCAGCGGGGATTACTACAATGAGCAGTTCTTC.

The chain links TRBV5-6 to TRBJ2-1, with D uncertain. Trimming stripped 8 bases from V and 9 bases from J, with 21 bases between. Looked up from germline, CDR1 is SGHDT and CDR2 is YYEEEE. There are 14 residues in the CDR3. The CDR3 reads CASSSGDFAGEQFF. For the CDR3, the DNA is TGTGCCAGTAGTAGTGGGGATTTTGCCGGTGAGCAGTTCTTC. Combining the CDR3 with reference TRBV5-6 and TRBJ2-1 gives the whole variable domain DAGVTQSPTHLIKTRGQQVTLRCSPKSGHDTVSWYQQALGQGPQFIFQYYEEEERQRGNFPDRFSGHQFPNYSSELNVNALLLGDSALYLCASSSGDFAGEQFFGPGTRLTVL.

The rearrangement joins TRBV4-2 to TRBJ1-5; D is possibly TRBD1 (5 bases). CDR3 size: 16 residues. Between the trimmed V and J ends, which lost 2 bases and 3 bases, there was a span of 14 bases. In germline, CDR1 is LGHNA, CDR2 YNFKEQ. The chain's CDR3 is CASSQRAGTDNQPQHF. DNA for the CDR3: TGTGCCAGCAGCCAAAGGGCAGGGACGGACAATCAGCCCCAGCATTTT.

The chain employs TRBV7-8 and TRBJ1-1; D remains ambiguous. V shed 3 bases and J shed 5 bases, with 7 bases lying between them. This CDR3 has 12 amino acids. Germline V CDR1 and CDR2: SGHVS, FQNEAQ. CDR3 in amino acids: CASSLVRTEAFF. The CDR3 DNA reads as TGTGCCAGCAGCTTGGTTAGGACTGAAGCTTTCTTT.

This clone appeared once. The rearrangement joins TRBV5-4 to TRBJ1-1, with D uncertain. The CDR3 extends over 13 amino acids. The germline gives CDR1 SGHNT, CDR2 YYREEE (reference sequence). Trimming stripped 4 bases from V and 1 base from J, with 8 bases between. The CDR3 protein is CASSINENTEAFF. The CDR3 bases are TGTGCCAGCAGCATTAATGAGAACACTGAAGCTTTCTTT.

The J gene is TRBJ2-3, the V gene TRBV19; 7 nucleotides line up with TRBD2. The CDR3 spans 14 residues. V lost 4 bases to trimming and J lost 3 bases; unmatched junction nucleotides: 4. Germline V gene sequence: CDR1 LNHDA, CDR2 SQIVND (reference sequence). This chain's CDR3 is CASSTGEGTDTQYF. Written as DNA, the CDR3 is TGTGCCAGTAGTACCGGGGAGGGAACAGATACGCAGTATTTT. Full variable domain (remainder filled in from reference TRBV19 and TRBJ2-3): DGGITQSPKYLFRKEGQNVTLSCEQNLNHDAMYWYRQDPGQGLRLIYYSQIVNDFQKGDIAEGYSVSREKKESFPLTVTSAQKNPTAFYLCASSTGEGTDTQYFGPGTRLTVL.

The count of this clone is one. V is TRBV7-9 and J is TRBJ1-1; D remains unclear. The germline V gene encodes CDR1 SEHNR and CDR2 FQNEAQ (reference sequence). Trimming shortened V by 5 bases and J by 8 bases, and 12 bases separated the two germline ends. The CDR3 is 12 residues long. CDR3 region: CASSTENGEAFF. Written as DNA, the CDR3 is TGTGCCAGCAGCACCGAGAACGGGGAAGCTTTCTTT. The full variable domain, rest sourced from reference TRBV7-9 and TRBJ1-1, is DTGVSQNPRHKITKRGQNVTFRCDPISEHNRLYWYRQTLGQGPEFLTYFQNEAQLEKSRLLSDRFSAERPKGSFSTLEIQRTEQGDSAMYLCASSTENGEAFFGQGTRLTVV.

The rearrangement uses TRBV28 and TRBJ1-1; D not resolved. Germline V gene lookup returns CDR1 MDHEN and CDR2 SYDVKM. Trimming stripped 10 bases from V and 5 bases from J, with 17 bases between. The CDR3 runs 13 residues. The CDR3 loop is CATTRELGTEAFF. The CDR3 nucleotides read TGTGCCACCACGAGGGAATTGGGGACTGAAGCTTTCTTT.

The rearrangement joins TRBV5-4 to TRBJ1-6, with no clear D. CDR1 and CDR2 (germline): SGHNT, YYREEE (reference sequence). The CDR3 covers 15 residues. The V end lost 0 bases, the J end lost 7 bases, and 11 bases lay between the germline ends. CDR3 loop: CASSLGQVPNSPLHF. CDR3 in DNA: TGTGCCAGCAGCTTGGGGCAGGTACCAAATTCACCCCTCCACTTT.

V is TRBV14 and J is TRBJ2-5; the D is unclear. V was shortened by 4 bases and J by 2 bases, with 8 bases between the two germline ends. Germline-derived CDR1 and CDR2 are SGHDN and FVKESK. The CDR3 consists of 13 residues. The CDR3 coding sequence is TGTGCCAGCAGCCGGTCGGCACAAGAGACCCAGTACTTC. Translated, it gives CASSRSAQETQYF. The full variable domain, completed using reference TRBV14 and TRBJ2-5, is EAGVTQFPSHSVIEKGQTVTLRCDPISGHDNLYWYRRVMGKEIKFLLHFVKESKQDESGMPNNRFLAERTGGTYSTLKVQPAELEDSGVYFCASSRSAQETQYFGPGTRLLVL.

The rearrangement joins TRBV29-1 to TRBJ2-3, with 9 bases aligning to TRBD2. V shed 6 bases and J 4 bases; nucleotides not matched to a gene: 11. CDR1 SQVTM and CDR2 ANQGSEA come from the germline V gene. This CDR3 is 15 amino acids long. In DNA, the CDR3 is TGCAGCGTCCTCCGTCTAGCGGGGTTGTCAGATACGCAGTATTTT. It specifies CSVLRLAGLSDTQYF.

J is TRBJ1-5 and V is TRBV19; D not certain. Germline V gene sequence: CDR1 LNHDA, CDR2 SQIVND (reference sequence). V shed 3 bases and J shed 2 bases, with 8 bases lying between them. The CDR3 loop spans 14 amino acids. CDR3 bases: TGTGCCAGTAGTATCTCTGGGGGCAATCAGCCCCAGCATTTT. Amino acids: CASSISGGNQPQHF. Full variable domain (missing parts from reference TRBV19 and TRBJ1-5): DGGITQSPKYLFRKEGQNVTLSCEQNLNHDAMYWYRQDPGQGLRLIYYSQIVNDFQKGDIAEGYSVSREKKESFPLTVTSAQKNPTAFYLCASSISGGNQPQHFGDGTRLSIL.

The rearrangement uses TRBV18 and TRBJ1-2; the D is unclear. CDR3 length equals 13 residues. Germline-derived CDR1 and CDR2 are KGHSH and LQKENI. Trimming removed 3 bases from V and 1 base from J, with 6 bases in between. CDR3 sequence reads: CASSPSGNYGYTF. CDR3 bases: TGTGCCAGCTCACCCTCCGGTAACTATGGCTACACCTTC.

The V gene is TRBV13, the J gene TRBJ2-1, with 7 positions matching TRBD1. The J segment lost 8 bases and the V segment lost 5 bases, leaving 6 bases of the junction unmatched. This CDR3 contains 13 residues. Germline lookup yields CDR1 PRHDT and CDR2 FYEKMQ (reference sequence). The DNA of the CDR3 is TGTGCCAGCAGCATTCGACAGGGCTATGAGCAGTTCTTC. Encoded protein: CASSIRQGYEQFF. Full variable domain (missing parts from reference TRBV13 and TRBJ2-1): AAGVIQSPRHLIKEKRETATLKCYPIPRHDTVYWYQQGPGQDPQFLISFYEKMQSDKGSIPDRFSAQQFSDYHSELNMSSLELGDSALYFCASSIRQGYEQFFGPGTRLTVL.

The rearrangement links TRBV7-6 to TRBJ2-7, with D tentatively TRBD2 (6 bases). V lost 1 base, J lost 1 base, and 11 bases lay in between. Germline V lookup: CDR1 SGHVS, CDR2 FNYEAQ. The CDR3 is made up of 15 amino acids. In DNA, the CDR3 is TGTGCCAGCAGCTTAGACCCAGCGGGTTCCTACGAGCAGTACTTC. It is translated as CASSLDPAGSYEQYF. The entire variable domain, with the rest obtained from reference TRBV7-6 and TRBJ2-7, is as follows: GAGVSQSPRYKVTKRGQDVALRCDPISGHVSLYWYRQALGQGPEFLTYFNYEAQQDKSGLPNDRFSAERPEGSISTLTIQRTEQRDSAMYRCASSLDPAGSYEQYFGPGTRLTVT.

The gene calls are TRBV5-1 and TRBJ2-5, with 8 bases fitting TRBD2. The germline CDR1 and CDR2 sequences are SGHRS and YFSETQ. The CDR3 spans 16 residues. V gave up 4 bases and J gave up 5 bases; unmatched junction bases: 13. The DNA for the CDR3 is TGCGCCAGCAGCCCGGAGCTCGGGGGGGCCGTGGAGACCCAGTACTTC. It is translated as CASSPELGGAVETQYF.

The chain recombines TRBV10-1 with TRBJ2-1, with a weak D call TRBD2 (5 bases). CDR1 and CDR2 (germline): WNHNN, SYGVQD (reference sequence). The CDR3 extends over 13 amino acids. CDR3 DNA sequence: TGCACCCCCCGGGCGGAGGTCTACAATGAGCAGTTCTTC. This translates into CTPRAEVYNEQFF.

Only one count was recorded for this clone. The chain couples TRBV11-2 to TRBJ2-2; tentatively, D is TRBD2 (5 bases). This CDR3 spans 17 amino acids. Trimming pared 5 bases from V and 0 bases from J, leaving 16 bases between. CDR1 SGHAT and CDR2 FQNNGV come from the germline V gene. The CDR3 is CASSPSRWEPNTGELFF. CDR3 in DNA: TGTGCCAGCAGCCCCAGTAGGTGGGAGCCGAACACCGGGGAGCTGTTTTTT. The entire variable domain, with the rest obtained from reference TRBV11-2 and TRBJ2-2, is as follows: EAGVAQSPRYKIIEKRQSVAFWCNPISGHATLYWYQQILGQGPKLLIQFQNNGVVDDSQLPKDRFSAERLKGVDSTLKIQPAKLEDSAVYLCASSPSRWEPNTGELFFGEGSRLTVL.

V and J are TRBV5-1 and TRBJ2-1, with D unresolved. The CDR3 is 13 amino acids. The V gene's germline CDR1 is SGHRS and CDR2 YFSETQ. Trimming took off 0 bases at V and 5 bases at J, with 6 bases between the two ends. The CDR3 DNA is TGCGCCAGCAGCTTGGTATCAGACAATGAGCAGTTCTTC. It codes for CASSLVSDNEQFF. The variable domain in full, completed from reference TRBV5-1 and TRBJ2-1, reads KAGVTQTPRYLIKTRGQQVTLSCSPISGHRSVSWYQQTPGQGLQFLFEYFSETQRNKGNFPGRFSGRQFSNSRSEMNVSTLELGDSALYLCASSLVSDNEQFFGPGTRLTVL.

The chain links TRBV6-1 to TRBJ2-7; possible D gene TRBD1, 5 bases. This CDR3 is built from 15 residues. V dropped 4 bases and J dropped 2 bases, with 15 bases sitting between them. Germline V gene lookup returns CDR1 MNHNS and CDR2 SASEGT. CDR3 in amino acids: CASSVYVGQPYEQYF. In nucleotides, the CDR3 is TGTGCCAGCAGTGTATACGTGGGGCAGCCCTACGAGCAGTACTTC.

The V gene is TRBV13, the J gene TRBJ1-4, with D tentatively TRBD1 (5 bases). V lost 10 bases and J 16 bases, leaving 13 bases between the germline ends. From germline, CDR1 is PRHDT and CDR2 FYEKMQ (reference sequence). The CDR3 consists of 9 residues. Written as DNA, the CDR3 is TGTGCCATCAAAGCAGGGCGGTTTTTT. It translates to CAIKAGRFF. Full variable domain (remainder filled in from reference TRBV13 and TRBJ1-4): AAGVIQSPRHLIKEKRETATLKCYPIPRHDTVYWYQQGPGQDPQFLISFYEKMQSDKGSIPDRFSAQQFSDYHSELNMSSLELGDSALYFCAIKAGRFFGSGTQLSVL.

The J gene is TRBJ1-1, the V gene TRBV5-1, with a possible D match to TRBD1 (5 bases). V lost 4 bases and J 4 bases, leaving 14 bases between the germline ends. CDR1 is SGHRS and CDR2 is YFSETQ in the germline V gene. The CDR3 totals 14 residues. The CDR3 reads CASSGSGTATEAFF. CDR3 coding DNA: TGCGCCAGCAGCGGATCGGGGACGGCCACTGAAGCTTTCTTT.

The J gene is TRBJ1-2, the V gene TRBV5-1; the match to TRBD1 covers 10 bases. This CDR3 has 14 amino acids. Germline-derived CDR1 and CDR2 are SGHRS and YFSETQ. Trimming removed 3 bases from V and 3 bases from J; junction bases left unmatched: 2. CDR3 amino acids: CASSSGQGDYGYTF. CDR3 in DNA: TGCGCCAGCAGCTCTGGACAGGGGGACTATGGCTACACCTTC.

The chain has TRBV30 and TRBJ1-2; 8 positions agree with TRBD1. The CDR3 extends over 13 amino acids. The J segment lost 4 bases and the V segment lost 3 bases, leaving 4 bases of the junction unmatched. The germline V gene encodes CDR1 GTSNPN and CDR2 SVGIG (reference sequence). CDR3 residues: CAWRAGTGYGYTF. The CDR3 nucleotides read TGTGCCTGGAGGGCCGGGACAGGCTATGGCTACACCTTC. The variable domain in full, with the rest retrieved from reference TRBV30 and TRBJ1-2, is SQTIHQWPATLVQPVGSPLSLECTVEGTSNPNLYWYRQAAGRGLQLLFYSVGIGQISSEVPQNLSASRPQDRQFILSSKKLLLSDSGFYLCAWRAGTGYGYTFGSGTRLTVV.

This rearrangement joins TRBV27 to TRBJ2-7; maybe TRBD2 (5 bases). Per the germline V gene, CDR1 is MNHEY and CDR2 is SMNVEV (reference sequence). CDR3 length: 13 residues. Deletions cut 2 bases from V and 3 bases from J, with 8 bases between. CDR3 in amino acids: CASSLGGDYEQYF. The CDR3 DNA reads TGTGCCAGCAGTTTAGGAGGAGACTACGAGCAGTACTTC.

V usage is TRBV18 and J usage is TRBJ1-4, with D possibly TRBD1 on 5 matching bases. The V gene's germline CDR1 is KGHSH and CDR2 LQKENI. The CDR3 totals 14 residues. Trimming cost V 3 bases and J 7 bases, with 12 bases left between them. The CDR3 here is CASSPSGVSEKLFF. CDR3 bases: TGTGCCAGCTCACCTTCGGGGGTCAGTGAAAAACTGTTTTTT.

The chain joins TRBV10-2 to TRBJ2-7; 8 positions match TRBD1. J was trimmed by 3 bases and V by 7 bases; bases with no gene match: 2. This CDR3 spans 12 amino acids. Per germline, CDR1 WSHSY and CDR2 SAAADI. CDR3 nucleotide sequence: TGCGCCAGCAATGGACAGGGCTACGAGCAGTACTTC. It translates to CASNGQGYEQYF.

CDR3 sequence (DNA): TGTGCCAGCAGCTTGCCAGGGGCTGGCACAGATACGCAGTATTTT. Protein product: CASSLPGAGTDTQYF. V gene TRBV5-6 combines with J gene TRBJ2-3; possibly TRBD1 for D (6 bases). V lost 1 base to trimming and J lost 1 base, with 10 bases between them. The length of the CDR3 is 15 residues. Germline-derived CDR1 and CDR2 are SGHDT and YYEEEE.